This T cell receptor beta chain emerged from a study of blood T cell repertoires in COVID-19. Overall study: The samples span acute and convalescent COVID-19 from the United States, Italy and Spain.

Sequenced by immunoSEQ multiplex PCR; TCRdb stores in-frame clones only, minus some. The sample lists under 40,000 clones, roughly 84% occurring once. Germline lookup yields CDR1 SGHTA and CDR2 FQGNSA. CDR3 length: 17 residues. The J segment lost 1 base and the V segment lost 5 bases, leaving 10 bases of the junction unmatched. This TCR came from a man aged 65 to 85 with active COVID-19. Sample: peripheral blood. The rearrangement links TRBV7-2 to TRBJ2-1, with 8 bases fitting TRBD2. The CDR3 nucleotides read TGTGCCAGCAGCCTCACAAACGGGGGGGTGTCCTACAATGAGCAGTTCTTC. Residues: CASSLTNGGVSYNEQFF. Full variable domain (remainder filled in from reference TRBV7-2 and TRBJ2-1): GAGVSQSPSNKVTEKGKDVELRCDPISGHTALYWYRQSLGQGLEFLIYFQGNSAPDKSGLPSDRFSAERTGGSVSTLTIQRTQQEDSAVYLCASSLTNGGVSYNEQFFGPGTRLTVL.